The clone carrying this T cell receptor beta chain was observed a few times. Its specificity is unknown. Every diagnosis used clinical symptoms, serum thyroxine and TRAb, thyroid ultrasound and orbital computed tomography. The authors took PBMCs from 8 to 10 ml fresh peripheral blood. V lost 3 bases and J 11 bases, leaving 14 bases between the germline ends. The CDR3 is 13 residues long. Per germline, CDR1 MDHEN and CDR2 SYDVKM. The source of the sample is a study of T cells in Graves' hyperthyroidism and ophthalmopathy. Findings of the study overall: A 13 V-J signature model discriminated ophthalmopathy versus stable hyperthyroidism.

Template material for amplifying TCR beta CDR3 regions consisted of RNA transcripts. When the TCR CDR3 underwent first-round RT-PCR, the HTBI primer set was used. From the multiplex PCR reads, TCRdb called clonotypes with MiXCR, one entry per CDR3 protein. The table lists 270,000 or so distinct CDR3 sequences, 15% of them singletons. The clonotype comes from a woman between 50 and 59 years old with Graves' hyperthyroidism that later progressed to Graves' ophthalmopathy. V and J are TRBV28 and TRBJ2-1, with D perhaps given as TRBD1 or TRBD2 (5 bases each). The sequenced sample consisted of blood. The CDR3 protein is CASSFGGRMKQFF. The CDR3, as DNA: TGTGCCAGCAGTTTTGGGGGAAGGATGAAGCAGTTCTTC.